What follows is one TCR beta chain and its context. Measured with immunoSEQ multiplex PCR; TCRdb has only the in-frame clones, and not every one. The table has some 100,000 clones, roughly 84% seen once; the top ten hold roughly 7.9%. The sample comes from a study of blood T cell repertoires in COVID-19. Background on the study: Collection of acute and convalescent COVID-19 samples took place in the United States, Italy and Spain. In each case, the material was cDNA or gDNA derived from T cells, B-cell-depleted T cells, or PBMCs.

CDR3 length: 20 amino acids. Germline assignment: CDR1 MNHEY and CDR2 SVGEGT. J gave up 3 bases and V 2 bases, and 14 bases lay outside the gene matches. The clonotype originates from a woman of 80 years or more with active or convalescent COVID-19. The specimen was peripheral blood. The chain carries TRBV6-2 or TRBV6-3 and TRBJ2-1, with TRBD2 matching over 12 bases. Here the CDR3 DNA reads TGTGCCAGCAGTTACCCTAGCGGGAGGGCCCGGGGAAGTTACTACAATGAGCAGTTCTTC. It specifies CASSYPSGRARGSYYNEQFF.